The sequence of this TCR beta chain was determined in a study of OX40 agonist ivuxolimab in advanced cancers. Study-level background: People in dose escalation had one of these cancers: hepatocellular carcinoma, melanoma, renal cell or head and neck cancer. Aged about 20 to 80 with a mean of roughly 63 years, they were about 83% male.

For this clone: The antigen remains undetermined.

Any history of autoimmune disease or systemic immunosuppression disqualified patients. The V end was cut by 5 bases, the J end by 4 bases, with 12 bases between. The CDR3 extends over 14 amino acids. Germline-derived CDR1 and CDR2 are KGHSH and LQKENI. Study conclusions and caveats: Partial responders at 0.1-3.0 mg/kg showed near-lowest clonal expansion.

Using immunoSEQ multiplex PCR, the repertoire was profiled, and TCRdb retains in-frame clones only, with some absent. This repertoire shows around 70,000 clones, roughly four fifths found once; its top ten account for 2% to 2.5%. This material consisted of CD4+ or CD8+ T cells sorted from blood, taken in a trial of the OX40 agonist ivuxolimab. The chain joins TRBV18 to TRBJ1-5, with D maybe TRBD1 (5 bases). The origin of this receptor is an adult with an advanced solid tumor such as melanoma, head and neck, liver or kidney cancer. CDR3 sequence: CASSSGTQNQPQHF. CDR3 DNA: TGTGCCAGCTCATCCGGGACCCAGAATCAGCCCCAGCATTTT.